Shown below are 19 T cell receptor beta chains from a single sample sequenced in a study of blood T cell repertoires in COVID-19. Clones were sequenced by immunoSEQ multiplex PCR, and TCRdb holds only the in-frame ones, with some missing. The sample lists 300,000 to 400,000 clones; roughly 85% were seen once. Sequencing was carried out using peripheral blood. The receptors here all came from a human donor in a cohort sampled during active COVID-19.

The CDR3 sequence is CASSYTNYGYTF. DNA of the CDR3: TGTGCCAGCAGCTATACTAACTATGGCTACACCTTC. The chain recombines TRBV6-5 with TRBJ1-2; no definite D call. The V end lost 6 bases, the J end lost 0 bases, and 5 bases lay between the germline ends. Per germline, CDR1 MNHEY and CDR2 SVGAGI. The CDR3 loop spans 12 amino acids.

This clone has just a few counts. The chain has TRBV10-3 and TRBJ1-2; TRBD1 might be the D (5 bases). Germline-derived CDR1 and CDR2 are ENHRY and SYGVKD. V was trimmed by 7 bases and J by 1 base, leaving 22 bases between them. The CDR3 runs 17 residues. The CDR3 region has the DNA TGTGCCATCAAATCGGCAGGGCCCGACTCTTATAACTATGGCTACACCTTC. Residues: CAIKSAGPDSYNYGYTF.

Comments on this clone: One junction end disagrees with the germline gene, perhaps due to a read error. V usage is TRBV10-1 and J usage is TRBJ1-1, with D possibly matching TRBD1 (5 bases). The CDR3 extends over 13 amino acids. Germline V gene sequence: CDR1 WNHNN, CDR2 SYGVQD (reference sequence). This CDR3 reads CASSTGGGTTPIF. The CDR3, as DNA: TGCGCCAGCTCAACCGGGGGGGGAACAACCCCTATCTTT.

In its sample, this clone was seen once. The chain joins TRBV6-5 to TRBJ2-3; a possible D gene is TRBD1 (6 bases). The germline CDR1 and CDR2 sequences are MNHEY and SVGAGI. The CDR3 contains 13 residues. With 2 bases removed from V and 7 bases from J, the gap between germline ends came to 10 bases. The CDR3 sequence: CASSYTGHNTQYF. The CDR3 nucleotides are TGTGCCAGCAGTTACACGGGACACAATACGCAGTATTTT.

The gene calls are TRBV3-1 (or the pseudogene TRBV3-2) and TRBJ1-4; D may be TRBD1 (5 bases). Trimming cost V 6 bases and J 1 base, with 15 bases left between them. The CDR3 length is 16 residues. From germline, CDR1 is LGHDT and CDR2 YNNKEL (reference sequence). This chain's CDR3 is CASSLRGSGTNEKLFF. The CDR3 DNA reads TGTGCCAGCAGTTTAAGGGGTTCTGGAACTAATGAAAAACTGTTTTTT.

CDR3 bases: TGTGCCAGCAGCTCCCTGCCGACTGATAATACGCAGTATTTT. Its translation: CASSSLPTDNTQYF. The gene calls are TRBV7-2 and TRBJ2-3, with D hard to call. Germline V gene lookup returns CDR1 SGHTA and CDR2 FQGNSA. V was cut by 4 bases and J by 7 bases, with 15 bases left in between. The CDR3 contains 14 residues.

V and J are TRBV24-1 and TRBJ1-2; 9 bases are a match to TRBD1. Looked up from germline, CDR1 is KGHDR and CDR2 is SFDVKD. CDR3 length equals 16 residues. The junction had 10 bases not matched to a gene; V was cut back by 3 bases and J by 6 bases. CDR3 coding DNA: TGTGCCACCAGTGATCCCCGGACAGGGGCGGGTAATGGCTACACCTTC. Amino acids: CATSDPRTGAGNGYTF.

The chain uses TRBV9 and TRBJ1-6; D remains ambiguous. CDR3 length: 16 residues. Trimming shortened V by 0 bases and J by 8 bases, and 15 bases separated the two germline ends. The V gene's germline CDR1 is SGDLS and CDR2 YYNGEE. The CDR3 coding sequence is TGTGCCAGCAGCGTAGGAGGGAGGACCGGGGATTCACCCCTCCACTTT. It yields the protein CASSVGGRTGDSPLHF. Full variable domain (remainder filled in from reference TRBV9 and TRBJ1-6): DSGVTQTPKHLITATGQRVTLRCSPRSGDLSVYWYQQSLDQGLQFLIQYYNGEERAKGNILERFSAQQFPDLHSELNLSSLELGDSALYFCASSVGGRTGDSPLHFGNGTRLTVT.

The CDR3 region is CASSPWTGEDTQYF. The DNA of the CDR3 is TGTGCCAGCAGTCCCTGGACAGGGGAGGATACGCAGTATTTT. The rearrangement uses TRBV27 and TRBJ2-3, with TRBD1 identical over 9 bases. This CDR3 has 14 amino acids. The trim removed 5 bases at V and 6 bases at J, leaving 6 bases unmatched. CDR1 and CDR2 (germline): MNHEY, SMNVEV (reference sequence).

This chain joins TRBV2 and TRBJ1-3; TRBD1 agrees at 9 bases. The CDR3 has 14 amino acids. V was clipped by 6 bases and J by 1 base; unmatched bases: 1. Per germline, CDR1 SNHLY and CDR2 FYNNEI. CDR3 bases: TGTGCCAGCAGCGGGACAGGGTCTGGAAACACCATATATTTT. This gives the protein CASSGTGSGNTIYF.

The chain joins TRBV19 to TRBJ1-3; D gene uncertain. The CDR3 length is 11 residues. Germline values: CDR1 LNHDA, CDR2 SQIVND (reference sequence). V was cut by 5 bases and J by 4 bases, with 3 bases left in between. CDR3 DNA sequence: TGTGCCAGTAGTCCAGGAAACACCATATATTTT. This gives the protein CASSPGNTIYF.

Here the CDR3 reads CASSVVGRTDTQYF. The CDR3 DNA follows: TGTGCCAGCAGCGTGGTAGGCAGGACAGATACGCAGTATTTT. V usage is TRBV9 and J usage is TRBJ2-3; D call uncertain. The CDR3 has 14 amino acids. Trimming cost V 2 bases and J 3 bases, with 10 bases left between them. Germline V CDR1 and CDR2: SGDLS, YYNGEE.

The chain recombines TRBV5-6 with TRBJ1-6, with 7 bases matching TRBD1. CDR1 and CDR2 (germline): SGHDT, YYEEEE. The CDR3 spans 15 residues. V was clipped by 4 bases and J by 5 bases; unmatched bases: 6. The CDR3 here is CASSTLGQHNSPLHF. For the CDR3, the DNA is TGTGCCAGCAGCACGTTGGGACAGCATAATTCACCCCTCCACTTT.

On this clone: A read error may produce the germline difference seen at one junction end. The chain couples TRBV30 to TRBJ1-1; D is perhaps TRBD1 (6 bases). Germline values: CDR1 GTSNPN, CDR2 SVGIG (reference sequence). The CDR3 totals 15 residues. The CDR3 spells CAGSQDSVMNTEAFF. In DNA, the CDR3 is TGTGCCGGGAGCCAGGACAGCGTCATGAACACTGAAGCTTTCTTT.

The rearrangement uses TRBV7-8 and TRBJ1-4; D is possibly TRBD1 (5 bases). Germline V lookup: CDR1 SGHVS, CDR2 FQNEAQ. V lost 0 bases and J 0 bases, leaving 5 bases between the germline ends. The CDR3 contains 15 residues. The CDR3 DNA sequence: TGTGCCAGCAGCTTAGCAGGGGCAACTAATGAAAAACTGTTTTTT. Residues: CASSLAGATNEKLFF.

This chain connects TRBV9 to TRBJ1-1; weak D call: TRBD1 (5 bases). This CDR3 contains 16 residues. V was cut by 1 base and J by 4 bases, with 17 bases left in between. Germline V CDR1 and CDR2: SGDLS, YYNGEE. The CDR3 DNA reads TGTGCCAGCAGCGTATTTGGAGGTACCGGGGGCACTGAAGCTTTCTTT. Translation gives CASSVFGGTGGTEAFF.

The sample holds one count of this clone. The chain uses TRBV7-6 and TRBJ2-2; TRBD2 agrees at 13 bases. The J segment lost 0 bases and the V segment lost 6 bases, leaving 4 bases of the junction unmatched. The CDR3 length is 17 residues. Germline V gene lookup returns CDR1 SGHVS and CDR2 FNYEAQ. This CDR3 is CASSLLAGGANTGELFF. The CDR3 region has the DNA TGTGCCAGCAGTCTACTAGCGGGGGGGGCGAACACCGGGGAGCTGTTTTTT.

The V call is TRBV18, the J call TRBJ2-7; D not resolved. The CDR3 consists of 16 residues. Trimming left V 2 bases short and J 5 bases short, with 19 bases between. In germline, CDR1 is KGHSH, CDR2 LQKENI. The CDR3, as DNA: TGTGCCAGCTCACCATTCACTGACCGCGGTGGCCACGAGCAGTACTTC. Its translation is CASSPFTDRGGHEQYF.

This clone was detected many times. The chain links TRBV6-5 to TRBJ2-7, with 7 bases lining up with TRBD1. CDR1 is MNHEY and CDR2 is SVGAGI in the germline V gene. With 2 bases clipped from V and 6 bases from J, the junction kept 1 base outside the gene matches. The CDR3 covers 12 residues. CDR3 nucleotides: TGTGCCAGCAGTTACACAGGGGCCGAGCAGTACTTC. This gives the protein CASSYTGAEQYF.